The rows below give T cell receptor beta chains drawn from one sample of a study of HIV-infected patients and healthy controls. TCRdb passed the 5' RACE reads through MiXCR, listing each CDR3 protein once. Of more than 15,000 distinct CDR3 sequences in the sample, approximately 19% were seen once. Sequencing was done on a sample of CD8+ T cells from blood. These receptor sequences come from a human donor in good health. CDR3s include the opening cysteine and the closing phenylalanine or tryptophan. D genes are given only for firm matches.

v_gene: TRBV7-9
d_gene: -
j_gene: TRBJ1-6
CDR3aa: CASRRSWGFYNSPLHF

v_gene: TRBV29-1
d_gene: -
j_gene: TRBJ1-5
CDR3aa: CSVEQGSNQPQHF

v_gene: TRBV24-1
d_gene: -
j_gene: TRBJ1-3
CDR3aa: CATSDLTSGNTIYF

v_gene: TRBV5-1
d_gene: -
j_gene: TRBJ2-7
CDR3aa: CASSPGTTGSYEQYF

v_gene: TRBV19
d_gene: -
j_gene: TRBJ1-2
CDR3aa: CASIPSAGQANYGYTF

v_gene: TRBV11-2
d_gene: TRBD2
j_gene: TRBJ2-3
CDR3aa: CASSLESSGRFTDTQYF

v_gene: TRBV27
d_gene: -
j_gene: TRBJ2-1
CDR3aa: CASSPFRSSYNEQFF

v_gene: TRBV3-1
d_gene: TRBD1
j_gene: TRBJ1-1
CDR3aa: CASSQDPGQISNTEAFF

v_gene: TRBV7-2
d_gene: -
j_gene: TRBJ2-7
CDR3aa: CASSLGVGGHEQNF

v_gene: TRBV5-1
d_gene: -
j_gene: TRBJ2-1
CDR3aa: CASSLIGSYNEQFF

v_gene: TRBV6-5
d_gene: -
j_gene: TRBJ2-1
CDR3aa: CASSRSGEAYNEQFF

v_gene: TRBV7-8
d_gene: TRBD2
j_gene: TRBJ2-1
CDR3aa: CASSYYAGAAYNEQFF

v_gene: TRBV19
d_gene: TRBD1
j_gene: TRBJ2-6
CDR3aa: CASSLHRGASGANVLTF

v_gene: TRBV27
d_gene: -
j_gene: TRBJ2-1
CDR3aa: CASSTDVSSYNEQFF

v_gene: TRBV19
d_gene: TRBD1
j_gene: TRBJ1-1
CDR3aa: CASKGIPGGSTEAFF

v_gene: TRBV6-5
d_gene: TRBD2
j_gene: TRBJ2-7
CDR3aa: CASSQTSAQSYEQYF

v_gene: TRBV14
d_gene: -
j_gene: TRBJ2-5
CDR3aa: CASSLTANQETQYF

v_gene: TRBV19
d_gene: -
j_gene: TRBJ2-7
CDR3aa: CASSMEWGSLYEQYF

v_gene: TRBV3-1
d_gene: -
j_gene: TRBJ2-1
CDR3aa: CASSQGLATSYNEQFF

v_gene: TRBV4-1
d_gene: -
j_gene: TRBJ1-1
CDR3aa: CASSPSDRLNTEAFF

v_gene: TRBV21-1
d_gene: -
j_gene: TRBJ2-3
CDR3aa: CASSNPAGADTQYF

v_gene: TRBV4-1
d_gene: -
j_gene: TRBJ2-5
CDR3aa: CASSQVAGLQETQYF

v_gene: TRBV7-3
d_gene: TRBD1
j_gene: TRBJ2-3
CDR3aa: CASSWSMTGVADTQYF

v_gene: TRBV7-6
d_gene: -
j_gene: TRBJ2-1
CDR3aa: CASSLDSPEGPYNEQFF

v_gene: TRBV19
d_gene: TRBD1
j_gene: TRBJ1-5
CDR3aa: CASSMGDRGYQPQHF

v_gene: TRBV7-2
d_gene: TRBD1
j_gene: TRBJ2-5
CDR3aa: CASSYRDSQETQYF

v_gene: TRBV3-1
d_gene: TRBD2
j_gene: TRBJ2-1
CDR3aa: CASSQGLAPHEQFF

v_gene: TRBV18
d_gene: -
j_gene: TRBJ1-2
CDR3aa: CASSPPTGPYGYTF

v_gene: TRBV27
d_gene: -
j_gene: TRBJ2-1
CDR3aa: CASSPPRYNEQFF

v_gene: TRBV6-6
d_gene: TRBD2
j_gene: TRBJ2-1
CDR3aa: CASSYSTRASGEYNEQFF

v_gene: TRBV11-2
d_gene: -
j_gene: TRBJ2-1
CDR3aa: CASSLDGRGPSYNEQFF

v_gene: TRBV6-5
d_gene: -
j_gene: TRBJ2-7
CDR3aa: CARMSRGKILHYEQYF

v_gene: TRBV2
d_gene: -
j_gene: TRBJ2-1
CDR3aa: CASSVWDSGFF

v_gene: TRBV10-2
d_gene: TRBD2
j_gene: TRBJ2-7
CDR3aa: CASSDRGGSYEQYF

v_gene: TRBV20-1
d_gene: -
j_gene: TRBJ1-2
CDR3aa: CSARDPGQLANYGYTF

v_gene: TRBV10-3
d_gene: -
j_gene: TRBJ2-7
CDR3aa: CAIRNPSSSYEQYF

v_gene: TRBV4-1
d_gene: -
j_gene: TRBJ2-2
CDR3aa: CASSQAGANTGELFF

v_gene: TRBV3-1
d_gene: -
j_gene: TRBJ2-7
CDR3aa: CASSQGMGGDFSYEQYF

v_gene: TRBV24-1
d_gene: -
j_gene: TRBJ2-2
CDR3aa: CATSQGPTGELFF

v_gene: TRBV27
d_gene: -
j_gene: TRBJ2-1
CDR3aa: CASSKPVDREKPYNEQFF

v_gene: TRBV5-1
d_gene: TRBD1
j_gene: TRBJ2-7
CDR3aa: CASSYRDRGREQYF

v_gene: TRBV27
d_gene: -
j_gene: TRBJ2-7
CDR3aa: CASSFQGEAYEQYF

v_gene: TRBV6-1
d_gene: -
j_gene: TRBJ1-4
CDR3aa: CASSEGLRVSARGEKLFF

v_gene: TRBV3-1
d_gene: TRBD2
j_gene: TRBJ2-7
CDR3aa: CASSPGTSGYYGQYF

v_gene: TRBV4-1
d_gene: TRBD1
j_gene: TRBJ2-7
CDR3aa: CASSQGQDYEQYF

v_gene: TRBV29-1
d_gene: -
j_gene: TRBJ1-1
CDR3aa: CSVELESWNTEAFF

v_gene: TRBV29-1
d_gene: -
j_gene: TRBJ2-1
CDR3aa: CSVEEGGGPYNEQFF

v_gene: TRBV5-5
d_gene: -
j_gene: TRBJ1-1
CDR3aa: CASSLTQAGNTEAFF

v_gene: TRBV29-1
d_gene: TRBD1
j_gene: TRBJ2-3
CDR3aa: CSVEDRGTGTDTQYF

v_gene: TRBV5-1
d_gene: -
j_gene: TRBJ2-7
CDR3aa: CASSEGVSYEQYF

v_gene: TRBV19
d_gene: -
j_gene: TRBJ2-2
CDR3aa: CASSPASVRAGELFF

v_gene: TRBV6-5
d_gene: TRBD1
j_gene: TRBJ1-2
CDR3aa: CASSSGQLYGYTF

v_gene: TRBV7-9
d_gene: -
j_gene: TRBJ2-1
CDR3aa: CASSQGNEQFF

v_gene: TRBV2
d_gene: -
j_gene: TRBJ1-1
CDR3aa: CASRRPPEAFF

v_gene: TRBV7-6
d_gene: TRBD2
j_gene: TRBJ2-3
CDR3aa: CASSLGPSGGGPTDTQYF

v_gene: TRBV29-1
d_gene: TRBD1
j_gene: TRBJ2-7
CDR3aa: CSVEDRGDRGYEQYF

v_gene: TRBV7-9
d_gene: -
j_gene: TRBJ2-1
CDR3aa: CASSPTYTNAEQFF

v_gene: TRBV19
d_gene: TRBD2
j_gene: TRBJ2-1
CDR3aa: CASSPTGTSGRVGEQFF

v_gene: TRBV2
d_gene: TRBD2
j_gene: TRBJ2-1
CDR3aa: CASKPSGYNEQFF